This TCR beta chain originates from a study of blood T cell repertoires in COVID-19. Produced via immunoSEQ multiplex PCR; TCRdb's table is partial and in-frame only. The sample lists about 350,000 clones, approximately 91% seen once, with more than 5.5% in the top ten. Trimming pared 2 bases from V and 2 bases from J, leaving 18 bases between. The V gene's germline CDR1 is MNHEY and CDR2 SVGEGT. CDR3 length: 17 amino acids. This clone was recorded only once. Sequences were obtained from peripheral blood. J is TRBJ2-5 and V is TRBV6-2 or TRBV6-3, with a possible D match to TRBD1 (5 bases). This TCR came from a woman in her seventies with COVID-19, enrolled during active disease. The CDR3 spells CASSYDPGQGPQETQYF. The CDR3 DNA sequence: TGTGCCAGCAGTTACGACCCTGGGCAGGGTCCTCAAGAGACCCAGTACTTC.